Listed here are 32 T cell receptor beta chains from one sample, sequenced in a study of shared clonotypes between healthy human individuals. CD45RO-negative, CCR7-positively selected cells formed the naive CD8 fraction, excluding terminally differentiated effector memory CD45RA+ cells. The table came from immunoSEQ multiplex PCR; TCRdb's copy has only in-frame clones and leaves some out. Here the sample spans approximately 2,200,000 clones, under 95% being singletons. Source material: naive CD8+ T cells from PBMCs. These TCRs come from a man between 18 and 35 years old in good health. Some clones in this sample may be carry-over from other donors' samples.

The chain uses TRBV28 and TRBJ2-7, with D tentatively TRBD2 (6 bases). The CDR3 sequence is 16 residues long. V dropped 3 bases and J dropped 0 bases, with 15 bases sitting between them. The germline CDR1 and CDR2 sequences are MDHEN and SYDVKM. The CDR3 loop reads CASSFGAGTLSYEQYF. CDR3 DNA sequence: TGTGCCAGCAGTTTCGGGGCAGGGACTCTCTCCTACGAGCAGTACTTC.

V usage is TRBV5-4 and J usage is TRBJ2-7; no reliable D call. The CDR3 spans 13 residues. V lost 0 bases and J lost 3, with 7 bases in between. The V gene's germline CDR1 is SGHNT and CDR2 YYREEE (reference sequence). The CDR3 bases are TGTGCCAGCAGCTTGGGCCCACTCTACGAGCAGTACTTC. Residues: CASSLGPLYEQYF.

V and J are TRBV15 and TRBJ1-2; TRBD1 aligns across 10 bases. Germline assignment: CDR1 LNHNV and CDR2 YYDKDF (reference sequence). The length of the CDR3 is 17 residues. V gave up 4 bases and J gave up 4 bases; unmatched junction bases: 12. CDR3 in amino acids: CATSTGQGIRVAYGYTF. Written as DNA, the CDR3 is TGTGCCACCAGCACGGGACAGGGGATTAGGGTGGCCTATGGCTACACCTTC.

The CDR3 sequence is CASSLTGGSSGMTGELFF. The DNA of the CDR3 is TGTGCCAGCAGTCTAACAGGGGGCTCCTCCGGAATGACCGGGGAGCTGTTTTTT. V and J are TRBV27 and TRBJ2-2; 9 bases agree with TRBD1. Germline-derived CDR1 and CDR2 are MNHEY and SMNVEV (reference sequence). With V trimmed by 5 bases and J by 5 bases, 15 bases remained unmatched. The CDR3 runs to 18 residues.

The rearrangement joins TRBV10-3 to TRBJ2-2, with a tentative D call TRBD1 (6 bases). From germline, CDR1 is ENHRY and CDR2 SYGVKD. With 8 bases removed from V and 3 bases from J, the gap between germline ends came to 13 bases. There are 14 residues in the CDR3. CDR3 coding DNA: TGTGCCATCCACGGGGCAGGGGACACCGGGGAGCTGTTTTTT. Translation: CAIHGAGDTGELFF.

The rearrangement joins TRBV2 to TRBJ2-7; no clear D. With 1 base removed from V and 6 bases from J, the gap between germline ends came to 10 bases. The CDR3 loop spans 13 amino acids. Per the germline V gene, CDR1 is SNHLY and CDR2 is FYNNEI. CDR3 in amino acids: CASSEGPRREQYF. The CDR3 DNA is TGTGCCAGCAGTGAAGGCCCCCGTCGCGAGCAGTACTTC.

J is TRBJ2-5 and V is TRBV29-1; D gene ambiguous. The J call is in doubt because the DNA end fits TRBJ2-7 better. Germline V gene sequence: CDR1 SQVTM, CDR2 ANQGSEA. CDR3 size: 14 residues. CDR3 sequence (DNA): TGCAGCGTTGAAGATGGTTTCAGCACCTACGAGCAGTACTTC. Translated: CSVEDGFSTYEQYF.

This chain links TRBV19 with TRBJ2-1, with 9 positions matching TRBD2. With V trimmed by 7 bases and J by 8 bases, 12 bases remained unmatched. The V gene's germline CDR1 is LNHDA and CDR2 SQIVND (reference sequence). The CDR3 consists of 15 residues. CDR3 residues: CASTRVASGKDEQFF. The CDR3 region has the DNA TGTGCCAGTACCCGCGTGGCTAGCGGGAAGGATGAGCAGTTCTTC.

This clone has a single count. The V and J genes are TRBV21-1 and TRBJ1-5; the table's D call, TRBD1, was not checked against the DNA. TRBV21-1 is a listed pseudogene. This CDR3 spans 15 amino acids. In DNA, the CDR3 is TGTGCCAGCAGCAACTGGGGACAGCCAAATCAGCCCCAGCATTTT. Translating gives CASSNWGQPNQPQHF.

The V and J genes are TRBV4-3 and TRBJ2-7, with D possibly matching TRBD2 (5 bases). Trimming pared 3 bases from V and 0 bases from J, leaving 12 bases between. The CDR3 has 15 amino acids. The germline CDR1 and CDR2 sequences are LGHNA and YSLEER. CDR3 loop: CASSHGLESSYEQYF. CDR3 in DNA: TGCGCCAGCAGCCATGGACTGGAGAGCTCCTACGAGCAGTACTTC.

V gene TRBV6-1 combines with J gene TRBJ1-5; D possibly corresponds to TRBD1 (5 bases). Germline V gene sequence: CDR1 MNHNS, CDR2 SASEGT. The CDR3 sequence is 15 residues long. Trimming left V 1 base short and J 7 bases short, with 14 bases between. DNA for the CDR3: TGTGCCAGCAGTGAAGAGTTTAGGGGTAACCAGCCCCAGCATTTT. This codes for CASSEEFRGNQPQHF.

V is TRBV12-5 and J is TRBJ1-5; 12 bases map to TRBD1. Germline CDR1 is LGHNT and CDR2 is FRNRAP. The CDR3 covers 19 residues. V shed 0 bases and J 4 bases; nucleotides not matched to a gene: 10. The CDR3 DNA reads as TGTGCTAGTGGTTTGGTATCGGTTGGGACAGGGGGCGCGAATCAGCCCCAGCATTTT. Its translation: CASGLVSVGTGGANQPQHF.

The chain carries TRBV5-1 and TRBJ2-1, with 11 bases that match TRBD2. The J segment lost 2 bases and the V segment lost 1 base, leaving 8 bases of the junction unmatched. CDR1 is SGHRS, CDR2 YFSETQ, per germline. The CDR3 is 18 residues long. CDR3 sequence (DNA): TGCGCCAGCAGCTTGCCTGGGACTAGCGGAAATGCCTACAATGAGCAGTTCTTC. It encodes CASSLPGTSGNAYNEQFF.

The CDR3 sequence: CASSYDRTTYEQYF. Written as DNA, the CDR3 is TGTGCCAGCAGCTACGACAGGACCACCTACGAGCAGTACTTC. V is TRBV5-6 and J is TRBJ2-7; D perhaps matches TRBD1 (6 bases). The germline gives CDR1 SGHDT, CDR2 YYEEEE. The CDR3 spans 14 residues. V gave up 3 bases and J gave up 2 bases, with 12 bases separating them.

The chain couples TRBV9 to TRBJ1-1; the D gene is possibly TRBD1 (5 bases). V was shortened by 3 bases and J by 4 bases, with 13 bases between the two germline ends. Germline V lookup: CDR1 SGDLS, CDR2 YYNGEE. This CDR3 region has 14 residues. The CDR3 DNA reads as TGTGCCAGCAGCGGAGACAGACTCGGCACTGAAGCTTTCTTT. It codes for CASSGDRLGTEAFF.

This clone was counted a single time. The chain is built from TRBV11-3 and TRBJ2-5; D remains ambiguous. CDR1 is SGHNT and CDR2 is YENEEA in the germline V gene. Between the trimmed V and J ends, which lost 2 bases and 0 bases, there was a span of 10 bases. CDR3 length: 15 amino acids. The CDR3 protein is CASSLLQPHQETQYF. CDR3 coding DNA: TGTGCCAGCAGCTTACTACAGCCCCACCAAGAGACCCAGTACTTC.

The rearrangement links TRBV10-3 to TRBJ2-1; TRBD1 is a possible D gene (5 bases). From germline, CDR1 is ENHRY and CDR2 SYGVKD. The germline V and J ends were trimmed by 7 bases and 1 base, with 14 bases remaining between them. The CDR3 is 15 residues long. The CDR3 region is CAITLGQSSYNEQFF. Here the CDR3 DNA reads TGTGCCATCACCCTAGGACAATCTTCCTACAATGAGCAGTTCTTC.

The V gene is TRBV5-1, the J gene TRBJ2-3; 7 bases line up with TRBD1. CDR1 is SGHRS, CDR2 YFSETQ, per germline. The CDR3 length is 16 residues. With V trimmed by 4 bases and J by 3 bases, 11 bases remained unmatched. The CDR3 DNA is TGCGCCAGCAGCGAAGGGACAGACCTCGGAACAGATACGCAGTATTTT. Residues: CASSEGTDLGTDTQYF.

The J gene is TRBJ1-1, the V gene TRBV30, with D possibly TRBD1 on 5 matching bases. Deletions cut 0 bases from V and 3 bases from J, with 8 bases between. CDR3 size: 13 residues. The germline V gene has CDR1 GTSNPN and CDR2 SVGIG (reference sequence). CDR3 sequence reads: CAWSVRDHTEAFF. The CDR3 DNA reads TGTGCCTGGAGTGTTCGGGACCACACTGAAGCTTTCTTT.

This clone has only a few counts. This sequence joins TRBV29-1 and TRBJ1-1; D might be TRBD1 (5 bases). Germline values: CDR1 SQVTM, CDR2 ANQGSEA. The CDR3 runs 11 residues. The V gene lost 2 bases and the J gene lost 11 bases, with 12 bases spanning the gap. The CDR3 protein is CSVEQGGGAFF. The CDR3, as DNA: TGCAGCGTTGAACAGGGTGGTGGGGCTTTCTTT.

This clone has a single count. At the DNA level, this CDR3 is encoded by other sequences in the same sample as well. Here the CDR3 DNA reads TGTGCCAGCAGCGTAGACAGGGGCAATGAGCAGTTCTTC. Protein product: CASSVDRGNEQFF. V usage is TRBV9 and J usage is TRBJ2-1; 7 bases align to TRBD1. The V and J ends lost 0 bases and 6 bases, in that order; junction bases with no gene match: 0. CDR3 length equals 13 residues. The germline V gene has CDR1 SGDLS and CDR2 YYNGEE.

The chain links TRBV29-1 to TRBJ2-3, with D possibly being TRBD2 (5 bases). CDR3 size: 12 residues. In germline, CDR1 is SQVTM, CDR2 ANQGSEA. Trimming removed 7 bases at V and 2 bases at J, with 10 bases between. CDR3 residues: CSGAGITDTQYF. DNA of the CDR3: TGCAGCGGGGCGGGTATCACAGATACGCAGTATTTT.

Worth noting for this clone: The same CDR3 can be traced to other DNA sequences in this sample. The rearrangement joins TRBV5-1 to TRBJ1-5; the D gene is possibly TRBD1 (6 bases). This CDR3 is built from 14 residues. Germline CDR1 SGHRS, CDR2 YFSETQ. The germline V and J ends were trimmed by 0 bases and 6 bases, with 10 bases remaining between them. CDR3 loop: CASSLGGGGQPQHF. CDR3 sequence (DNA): TGCGCCAGCAGCTTGGGCGGGGGCGGTCAGCCCCAGCATTTT.

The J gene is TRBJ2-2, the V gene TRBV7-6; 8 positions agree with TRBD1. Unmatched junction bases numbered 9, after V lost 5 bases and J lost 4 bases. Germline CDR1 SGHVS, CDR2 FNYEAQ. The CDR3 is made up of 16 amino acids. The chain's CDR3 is CASSQRGQEITGELFF. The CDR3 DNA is TGTGCCAGCAGCCAGAGGGGACAGGAGATCACCGGGGAGCTGTTTTTT.

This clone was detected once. The CDR3 is CASSIFSGSMNEQYF. The CDR3 DNA sequence: TGTGCCAGTAGTATTTTTAGCGGGAGTATGAACGAGCAGTACTTC. This rearrangement joins TRBV19 to TRBJ2-7, with 9 bases lining up with TRBD2. CDR3 length: 15 residues. Germline CDR1 is LNHDA and CDR2 is SQIVND (reference sequence). Unmatched junction bases numbered 8, after V lost 3 bases and J lost 5 bases. The variable domain in full, completed from reference TRBV19 and TRBJ2-7, reads DGGITQSPKYLFRKEGQNVTLSCEQNLNHDAMYWYRQDPGQGLRLIYYSQIVNDFQKGDIAEGYSVSREKKESFPLTVTSAQKNPTAFYLCASSIFSGSMNEQYFGPGTRLTVT.

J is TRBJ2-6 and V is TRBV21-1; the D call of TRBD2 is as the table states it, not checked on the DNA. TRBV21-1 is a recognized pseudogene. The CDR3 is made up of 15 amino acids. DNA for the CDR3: TGTGCCAGCAGCCCCCGGGACTCTGGGGCCAACGTCCTGACTTTC. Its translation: CASSPRDSGANVLTF.

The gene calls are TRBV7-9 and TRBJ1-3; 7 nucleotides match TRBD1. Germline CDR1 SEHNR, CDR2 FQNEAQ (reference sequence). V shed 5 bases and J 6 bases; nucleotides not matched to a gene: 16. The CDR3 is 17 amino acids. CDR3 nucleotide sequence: TGTGCCAGCAGCAAACCCCTGGAGGGGGCCGCGGCAAACACCATATATTTT. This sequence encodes CASSKPLEGAAANTIYF.

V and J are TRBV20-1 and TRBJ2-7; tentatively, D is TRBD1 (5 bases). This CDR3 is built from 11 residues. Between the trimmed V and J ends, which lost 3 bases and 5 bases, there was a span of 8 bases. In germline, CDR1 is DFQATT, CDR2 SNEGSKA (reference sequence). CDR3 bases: TGCAGTGCTAGGGGGCGGAACGAGCAGTACTTC. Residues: CSARGRNEQYF.

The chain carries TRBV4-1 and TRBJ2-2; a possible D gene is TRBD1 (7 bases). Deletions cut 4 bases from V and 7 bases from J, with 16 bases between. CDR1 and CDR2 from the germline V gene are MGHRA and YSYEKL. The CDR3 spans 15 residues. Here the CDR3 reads CASSRRAQGGGELFF. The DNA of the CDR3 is TGCGCCAGCAGCCGACGAGCCCAGGGGGGCGGGGAGCTGTTTTTT.

CDR3 bases: TGCGCCAGCAGCCGAGGTGTCGAGTCCCAGCCCCAGCATTTT. Protein product: CASSRGVESQPQHF. This chain uses TRBV4-1 with TRBJ1-5, with D unclear. Germline V gene lookup returns CDR1 MGHRA and CDR2 YSYEKL. This CDR3 region has 14 residues. V lost 4 bases and J 7 bases, leaving 14 bases between the germline ends.

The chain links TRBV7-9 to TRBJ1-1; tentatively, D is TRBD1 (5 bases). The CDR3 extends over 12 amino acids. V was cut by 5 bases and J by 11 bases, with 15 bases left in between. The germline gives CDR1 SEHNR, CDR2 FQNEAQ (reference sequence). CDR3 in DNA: TGTGCCAGCAGCCGGGACTCCAAGGCCGCTTTCTTT. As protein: CASSRDSKAAFF.

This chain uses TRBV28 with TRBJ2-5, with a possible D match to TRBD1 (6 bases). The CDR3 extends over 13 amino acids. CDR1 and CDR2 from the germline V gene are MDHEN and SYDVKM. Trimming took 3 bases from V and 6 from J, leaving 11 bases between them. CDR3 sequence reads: CASSFQQGKTQYF. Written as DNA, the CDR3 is TGTGCCAGCAGTTTTCAGCAGGGGAAGACCCAGTACTTC.